This T cell receptor beta chain derives from a study of patients and donors after allogeneic stem cell transplantation. This CDR3 spans 15 amino acids. V was pared by 4 bases and J by 6 bases, with 17 bases between. Germline CDR1 reads KGHDR; CDR2 reads SFDVKD. TCRdb re-called the RT-PCR reads with MiXCR, one entry per CDR3 protein. The sample records fewer than 95,000 distinct CDR3 sequences, around 5% being singletons. The table lists this clonotype with many counts. The genes are TRBV24-1 and TRBJ1-2; D remains ambiguous. The specimen sequenced was blood, either unsorted or a sorted T cell fraction (not recorded which). This clonotype was sampled from a human donor who was either an allogeneic HSCT recipient or a stem cell or donor lymphocyte infusion donor (not recorded which). It is not recorded whose cells these are; they may come from a transplant donor. The CDR3 protein is CATSDPSTGIDGYTF. CDR3 in DNA: TGTGCCACCAGTGACCCCTCCACCGGTATCGATGGCTACACCTTC.